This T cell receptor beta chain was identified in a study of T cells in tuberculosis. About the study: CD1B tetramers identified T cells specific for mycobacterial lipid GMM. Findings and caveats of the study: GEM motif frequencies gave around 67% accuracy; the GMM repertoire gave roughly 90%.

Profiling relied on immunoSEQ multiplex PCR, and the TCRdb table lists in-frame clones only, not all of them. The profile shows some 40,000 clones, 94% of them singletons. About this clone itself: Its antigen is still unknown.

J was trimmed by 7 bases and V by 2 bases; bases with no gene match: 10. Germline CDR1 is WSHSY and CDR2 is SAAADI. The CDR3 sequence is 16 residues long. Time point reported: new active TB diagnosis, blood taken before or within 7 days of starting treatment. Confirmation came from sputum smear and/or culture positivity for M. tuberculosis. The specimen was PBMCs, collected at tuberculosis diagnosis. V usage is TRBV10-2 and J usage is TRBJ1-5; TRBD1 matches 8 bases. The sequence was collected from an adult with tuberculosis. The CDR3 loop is CASSEVRGTGMQPQHF. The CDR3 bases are TGCGCCAGCAGTGAGGTGCGAGGGACAGGAATGCAGCCCCAGCATTTT.